This TCR beta chain was identified in a study of CD8 T cells in ankylosing spondylitis. In making TCR beta libraries, quantitative 5'-RACE with molecular barcodes was used. Via MiXCR, TCRdb re-called the 5' RACE reads, giving one row per CDR3 protein. The sample contains more than 400,000 distinct CDR3 sequences, approximately 5.3% of which appear only once. Regarding the study as a whole: In ankylosing spondylitis blood, a motif of about 8 highly homologous TCR beta variants appeared characteristic. As for the disease-linked clones, they showed a CD8+ phenotype and occurred at relatively low frequencies in peripheral blood. Disease-linked clones reportedly showed significant enrichment in matched ankylosing spondylitis synovial fluid. Some motif variants were previously reported in reactive arthritis synovial fluid and blood.

Germline CDR1 MNHEY, CDR2 SVGEGT. The CDR3 is 17 residues long. V dropped 0 bases and J dropped 5; count of bases not matched to a gene: 3. In its sample, this clonotype was seen many times. What it binds is unknown. The sample comprised blood, either unsorted or a sorted T cell fraction (not recorded which). This chain connects TRBV6-2 or TRBV6-3 to TRBJ2-1, with 14 bases aligning to TRBD2. This TCR was recovered from a male donor with ankylosing spondylitis. The CDR3 loop reads CASSYSTTSGRDNEQFF. As DNA, the CDR3 is TGTGCCAGCAGTTACTCGACGACTAGCGGGAGGGACAATGAGCAGTTCTTC.